Listed below are T cell receptor beta chains from one sample, sequenced in a study of blood T cell repertoires in COVID-19. Repertoires were generated with immunoSEQ multiplex PCR, while TCRdb's copy carries only in-frame clones and drops some. The sample lists around 75,000 clones; around nine tenths were seen once. The sequenced sample consisted of peripheral blood. The receptor source for this set is a man aged 60-69 years with acute or convalescent COVID-19. The CDR3 runs from the conserved cysteine through the conserved F or W. The order of the fields is J gene, V gene, CDR3 protein.

j_gene: TRBJ2-2; v_gene: TRBV7-9; CDR3aa: CASSPAGGRTGELFF
j_gene: TRBJ2-7; v_gene: TRBV19; CDR3aa: CATSPGQGWYEQYF
j_gene: TRBJ1-5; v_gene: TRBV15; CDR3aa: CATSPGGGQPQHF
j_gene: TRBJ1-6; v_gene: TRBV27; CDR3aa: CASSPLGVTNSPLHF
j_gene: TRBJ2-3; v_gene: TRBV7-2; CDR3aa: CASAGSGISTDTQYF
j_gene: TRBJ2-1; v_gene: TRBV7-9; CDR3aa: CASKLAGGPPNEQFF
j_gene: TRBJ1-4; v_gene: TRBV6-1; CDR3aa: CASSEYGRDEKLFF
j_gene: TRBJ2-3; v_gene: TRBV5-1; CDR3aa: CASSRLTWENGDTQYF
j_gene: TRBJ1-2; v_gene: TRBV12-3/TRBV12-4; CDR3aa: CASSLAQQGAETF
j_gene: TRBJ1-1; v_gene: TRBV6-4; CDR3aa: CASSPTQGGTEAFF
j_gene: TRBJ1-1; v_gene: TRBV19; CDR3aa: CASSWVWGPNTEAFF
j_gene: TRBJ2-7; v_gene: TRBV19; CDR3aa: CASSAGTGYYEQYF
j_gene: TRBJ1-1; v_gene: TRBV4-1; CDR3aa: CASSHPDSLNTEAFF
j_gene: TRBJ2-7; v_gene: TRBV19; CDR3aa: CASSESGNSYEQYF
j_gene: TRBJ1-5; v_gene: TRBV24-1; CDR3aa: CATSDSYTRVGQPQHF
j_gene: TRBJ2-7; v_gene: TRBV30; CDR3aa: CAWSVAGGATYEQYF
j_gene: TRBJ2-5; v_gene: TRBV7-3; CDR3aa: CASSPGTSGSRTQYF
j_gene: TRBJ2-7; v_gene: TRBV6-1; CDR3aa: CASSDTGRGTNSYEQYF
j_gene: TRBJ1-1; v_gene: TRBV29-1; CDR3aa: CSVLARSNTEAFF
j_gene: TRBJ2-2; v_gene: TRBV27; CDR3aa: CASRPGQNTGELFF
j_gene: TRBJ2-3; v_gene: TRBV7-3; CDR3aa: CASSLGGETGTQYF
j_gene: TRBJ1-6; v_gene: TRBV6-5; CDR3aa: CATAGGSPLHF
j_gene: TRBJ2-7; v_gene: TRBV3-1/TRBV3-2; CDR3aa: CASSQGVRVYEQYF
j_gene: TRBJ2-5; v_gene: TRBV21-1; CDR3aa: CASRDTIQETQYF
j_gene: TRBJ2-7; v_gene: TRBV9; CDR3aa: CASSAGVGGSYEQYF
j_gene: TRBJ2-1; v_gene: TRBV5-6; CDR3aa: CASSLGGGTGEFF
j_gene: TRBJ2-1; v_gene: TRBV24-1; CDR3aa: CATSGTSGSYEQFF
j_gene: TRBJ2-5; v_gene: TRBV20-1; CDR3aa: CSASQGWRETQYF
j_gene: TRBJ2-5; v_gene: TRBV2; CDR3aa: CASRFYRDTQETQYF
j_gene: TRBJ1-1; v_gene: TRBV5-6; CDR3aa: CASSFRTGHMNTEAFF
j_gene: TRBJ1-5; v_gene: TRBV7-8; CDR3aa: CASRARGREVNQPQHF